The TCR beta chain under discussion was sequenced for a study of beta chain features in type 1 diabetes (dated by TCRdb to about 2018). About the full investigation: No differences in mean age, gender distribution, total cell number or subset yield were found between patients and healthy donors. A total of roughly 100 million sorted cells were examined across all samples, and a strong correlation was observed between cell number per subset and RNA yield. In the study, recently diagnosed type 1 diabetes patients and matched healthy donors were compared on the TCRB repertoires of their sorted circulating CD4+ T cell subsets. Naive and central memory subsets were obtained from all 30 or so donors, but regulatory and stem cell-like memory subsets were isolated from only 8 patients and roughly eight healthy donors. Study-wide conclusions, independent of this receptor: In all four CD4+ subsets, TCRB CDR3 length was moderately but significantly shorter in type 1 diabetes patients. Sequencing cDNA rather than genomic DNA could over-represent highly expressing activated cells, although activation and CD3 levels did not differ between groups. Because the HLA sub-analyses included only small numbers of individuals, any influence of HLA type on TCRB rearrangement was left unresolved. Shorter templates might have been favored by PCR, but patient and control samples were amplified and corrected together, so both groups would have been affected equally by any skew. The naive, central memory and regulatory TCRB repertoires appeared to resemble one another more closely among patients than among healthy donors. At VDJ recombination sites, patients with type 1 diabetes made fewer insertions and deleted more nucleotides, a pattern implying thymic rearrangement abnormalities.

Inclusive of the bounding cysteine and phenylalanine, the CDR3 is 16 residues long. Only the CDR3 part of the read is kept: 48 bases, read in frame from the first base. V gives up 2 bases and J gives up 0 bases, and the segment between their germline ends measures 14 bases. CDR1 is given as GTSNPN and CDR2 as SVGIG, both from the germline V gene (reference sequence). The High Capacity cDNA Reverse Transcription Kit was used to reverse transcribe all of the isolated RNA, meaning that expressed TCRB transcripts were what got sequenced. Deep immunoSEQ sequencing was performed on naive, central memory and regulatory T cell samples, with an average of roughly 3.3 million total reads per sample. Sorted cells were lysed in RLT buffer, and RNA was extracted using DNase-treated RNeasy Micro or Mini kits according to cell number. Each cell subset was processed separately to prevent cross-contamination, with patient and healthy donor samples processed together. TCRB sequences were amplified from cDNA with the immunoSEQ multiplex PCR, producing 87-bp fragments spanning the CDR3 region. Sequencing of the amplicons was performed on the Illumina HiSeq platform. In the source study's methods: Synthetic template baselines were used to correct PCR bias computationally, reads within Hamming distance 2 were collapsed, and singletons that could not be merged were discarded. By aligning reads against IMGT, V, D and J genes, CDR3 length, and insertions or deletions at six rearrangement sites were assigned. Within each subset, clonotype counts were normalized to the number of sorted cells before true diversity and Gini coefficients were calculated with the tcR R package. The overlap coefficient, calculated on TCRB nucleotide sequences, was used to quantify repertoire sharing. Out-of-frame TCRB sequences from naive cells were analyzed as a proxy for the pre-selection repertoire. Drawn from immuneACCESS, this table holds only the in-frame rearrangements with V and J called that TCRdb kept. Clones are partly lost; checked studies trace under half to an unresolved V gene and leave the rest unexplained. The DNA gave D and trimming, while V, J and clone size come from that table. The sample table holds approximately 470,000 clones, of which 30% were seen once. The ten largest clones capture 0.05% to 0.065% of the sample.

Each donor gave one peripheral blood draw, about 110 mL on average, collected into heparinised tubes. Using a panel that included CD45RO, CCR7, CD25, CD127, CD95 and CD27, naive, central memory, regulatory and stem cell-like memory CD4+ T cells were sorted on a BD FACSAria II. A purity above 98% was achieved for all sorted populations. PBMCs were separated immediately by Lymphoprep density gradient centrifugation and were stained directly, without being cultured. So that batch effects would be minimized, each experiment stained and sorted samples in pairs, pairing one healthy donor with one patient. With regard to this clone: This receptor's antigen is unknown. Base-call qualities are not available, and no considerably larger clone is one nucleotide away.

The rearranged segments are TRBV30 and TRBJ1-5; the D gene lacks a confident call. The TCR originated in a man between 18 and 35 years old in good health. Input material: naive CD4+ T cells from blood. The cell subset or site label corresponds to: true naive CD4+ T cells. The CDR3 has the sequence CAWSHKATISNQPQHF. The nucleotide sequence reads TGTGCCTGGAGTCATAAAGCGACGATTAGCAATCAGCCCCAGCATTTT. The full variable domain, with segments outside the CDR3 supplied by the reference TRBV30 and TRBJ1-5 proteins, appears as SQTIHQWPATLVQPVGSPLSLECTVEGTSNPNLYWYRQAAGRGLQLLFYSVGIGQISSEVPQNLSASRPQDRQFILSSKKLLLSDSGFYLCAWSHKATISNQPQHFGDGTRLSIL.